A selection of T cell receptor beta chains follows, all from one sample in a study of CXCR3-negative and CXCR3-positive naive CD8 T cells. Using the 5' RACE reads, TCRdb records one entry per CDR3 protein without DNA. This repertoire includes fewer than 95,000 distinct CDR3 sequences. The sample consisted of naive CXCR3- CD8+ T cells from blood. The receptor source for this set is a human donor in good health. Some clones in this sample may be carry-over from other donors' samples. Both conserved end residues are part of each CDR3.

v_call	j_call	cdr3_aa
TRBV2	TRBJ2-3	CASSSSTDTQYF
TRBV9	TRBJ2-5	CASQTAGQETQYF
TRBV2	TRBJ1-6	CASSPTGDSPLHF
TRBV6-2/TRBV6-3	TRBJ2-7	CASTDSYEQYF
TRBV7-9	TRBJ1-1	CASSSVGGLTNTEAFF
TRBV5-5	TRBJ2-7	CASSASGRDYEQYF
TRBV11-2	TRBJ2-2	CASSFSAWTTGELFF
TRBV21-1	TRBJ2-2	CASNIRDGSELFF
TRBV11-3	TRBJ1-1	CASSHRDMNTEAFF
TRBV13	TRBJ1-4	CASSRDNGNEKLFF
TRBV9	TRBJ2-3	CASVSGRASTDTQYF
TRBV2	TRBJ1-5	CASSDEGSNQPQHF
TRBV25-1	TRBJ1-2	CASSEYDGGYTF
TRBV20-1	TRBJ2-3	CSAPDWTISTDTQYF
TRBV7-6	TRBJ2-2	CASSPGGQGAGELFF
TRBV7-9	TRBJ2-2	CASSRDSNTGELFF
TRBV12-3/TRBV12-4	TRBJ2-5	CASSHPLGHRGEETQYF
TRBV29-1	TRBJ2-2	CSVGWDRGVTGELFF
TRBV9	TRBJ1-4	CASSPGTVPKEKLFF
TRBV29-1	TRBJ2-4	CSARGGGLKNIQYF
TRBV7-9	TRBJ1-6	CASSPTGTGYNSPLHF
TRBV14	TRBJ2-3	CASSHLADSTDTQYF
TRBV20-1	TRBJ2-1	CSARTSRRVDEQFF
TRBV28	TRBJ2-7	CASSFQQNHYEQYF
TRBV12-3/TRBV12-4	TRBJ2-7	CASSLNRDEQYF
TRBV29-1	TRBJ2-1	CSVEDGSGENEQFF
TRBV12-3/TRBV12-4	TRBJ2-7	CASSFGTNPYEQYF
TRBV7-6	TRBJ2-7	CASSLGPRSEQYF
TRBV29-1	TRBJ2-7	CSVEDGTGETYEQYF
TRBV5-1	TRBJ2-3	CASSLYSSDSTDTQYF
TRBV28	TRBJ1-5	CASSPYRGMDQPQHF
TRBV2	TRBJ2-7	CASSPGTSEDEQYF
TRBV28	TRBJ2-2	CASSLDRGQGNTGELFF
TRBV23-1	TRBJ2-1	CASSPTGWYNEQFF
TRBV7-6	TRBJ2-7	CASSLGPTPYEQYF
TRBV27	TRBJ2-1	CASSFSGTAYNEQFF
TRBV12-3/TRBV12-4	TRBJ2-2	CASSDRIRNTGELFF
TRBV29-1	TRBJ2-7	CSVETRTGGHYEQYF
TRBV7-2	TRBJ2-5	CASSLAVWRETQYF
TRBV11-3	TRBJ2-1	CASSSPGLAGGESYNEQFF
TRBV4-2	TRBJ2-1	CASSQVAGGYNEQFF
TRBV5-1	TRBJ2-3	CASSLGRVSTDTQYF
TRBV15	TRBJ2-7	CATSRETSSSYEQYF
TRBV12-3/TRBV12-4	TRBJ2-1	CASSSRTSGGHEQFF
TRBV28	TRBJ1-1	CASSFPGNTEAFF
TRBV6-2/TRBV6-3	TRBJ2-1	CASSSLGSQPYNEQFF
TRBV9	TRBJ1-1	CASSVGEVDTEAFF